A single sample is the source of the 26 T cell receptor beta chains below, sequenced in a study of shared clonotypes between healthy human individuals (dated by TCRdb to the early 2020s). CD8 naive samples consisted of CD45RO-negative cells that were positively selected for CCR7, yielding a CD45RA+CCR7+ population without TemRA cells. Preparation of the library involved the immunoSEQ multiplex PCR assay. The clones in this table, taken by TCRdb from immuneACCESS, are in-frame only. Not every clone is retained; where verified, under half of the shortfall comes from an unresolved V gene, and the cause of the rest is unknown. Across this sample there are roughly 2,000,000 clones, with less than 95% seen only once. Approximately 1.2% of the sample lies in the top ten. Sequencing input: naive CD8+ T cells sorted from blood. The label giving this sample's cell subset or site can be read as: CD45RA+CCR7+. The receptors stem from a man younger than 35 in good health.

The rearrangement links TRBV27 to TRBJ1-2; 7 bases line up with TRBD1. The CDR3 loop spans 15 amino acids. Germline V lookup: CDR1 MNHEY, CDR2 SMNVEV (reference sequence). With 7 bases clipped from V and 4 bases from J, the junction kept 12 bases outside the gene matches. The DNA of the CDR3 is TGTGCCAGCACCACTCGGACAGGACTACCCTATGGCTACACCTTC. Residues: CASTTRTGLPYGYTF.

Points on this clone: The same CDR3 also results from other DNA sequences found in this sample. The J gene is TRBJ2-7, the V gene TRBV7-9; D gene ambiguous. In germline, CDR1 is SEHNR, CDR2 FQNEAQ (reference sequence). The length of the CDR3 is 13 residues. Trimming took off 5 bases at V and 2 bases at J, with 10 bases between the two ends. This CDR3 reads CASSGTGAYEQYF. The CDR3 DNA follows: TGTGCCAGCAGCGGAACCGGTGCCTACGAGCAGTACTTC.

The CDR3 protein is CASRATTGYTGELFF. CDR3 coding DNA: TGTGCCAGCAGAGCAACGACAGGATATACCGGGGAGCTGTTTTTT. The chain carries TRBV7-9 and TRBJ2-2; tentatively, D is TRBD1 (6 bases). Germline loops: CDR1 SEHNR, CDR2 FQNEAQ (reference sequence). V was clipped by 6 bases and J by 5 bases, with 16 bases between them. CDR3 length: 15 amino acids.

A note on this clone: Other DNA sequences in this specimen translate into the identical CDR3. The gene calls are TRBV4-1 and TRBJ2-7; 8 bases agree with TRBD2. The length of the CDR3 is 14 residues. Germline V gene data show CDR1 as MGHRA and CDR2 as YSYEKL. V lost 0 bases to trimming and J lost 3 bases; unmatched junction nucleotides: 1. CDR3 residues: CASSQEAGDYEQYF. CDR3 nucleotides: TGCGCCAGCAGCCAAGAAGCGGGAGACTACGAGCAGTACTTC.

The chain combines TRBV29-1 with TRBJ1-2; 8 bases are a match to TRBD1. The CDR3 runs 17 residues. Germline loops: CDR1 SQVTM, CDR2 ANQGSEA. Trimming removed 6 bases from V and 0 bases from J; junction bases left unmatched: 15. CDR3 amino acids: CSVHFVPADRANYGYTF. CDR3 sequence (DNA): TGCAGCGTCCACTTCGTTCCCGCGGACAGGGCTAACTATGGCTACACCTTC.

V is TRBV2 and J is TRBJ2-1; D may be TRBD1 or TRBD2 (5 bases each). V shed 1 base and J shed 9 bases, with 22 bases lying between them. The CDR3 covers 17 residues. CDR1 and CDR2 (germline): SNHLY, FYNNEI. The CDR3 loop reads CASSEEGPLGPGSEQFF. The CDR3 DNA is TGTGCCAGCAGTGAAGAGGGACCTTTGGGCCCTGGGAGTGAGCAGTTCTTC.

The chain links TRBV6-5 to TRBJ1-1, with D maybe TRBD1 (6 bases). V was cut by 6 bases and J by 3 bases, with 14 bases left in between. The germline gives CDR1 MNHEY, CDR2 SVGAGI. CDR3 size: 14 residues. The DNA of the CDR3 is TGTGCCAGCAGACCCCGGACAGACGACACTGAAGCTTTCTTT. Translated, it gives CASRPRTDDTEAFF.

The rearrangement links TRBV29-1 to TRBJ2-5, with 12 nucleotides matching TRBD2. The V gene's germline CDR1 is SQVTM and CDR2 ANQGSEA. Losses at the gene ends were 0 bases for V and 7 bases for J; bases not matched to a gene: 9. This CDR3 comprises 16 residues. In nucleotides, the CDR3 is TGCAGCGTTGAAGACCGACTAGCGGGGGTTGGGACGACCCAGTACTTC. Its translation: CSVEDRLAGVGTTQYF.

This clone has a single count. The rearrangement uses TRBV30 and TRBJ1-1, with D maybe TRBD1 (6 bases). CDR1 is GTSNPN and CDR2 is SVGIG in the germline V gene (reference sequence). Trimming took off 8 bases at V and 4 bases at J, with 11 bases between the two ends. The CDR3 is made up of 11 amino acids. The CDR3 sequence is CATRTATEAFF. CDR3 coding DNA: TGTGCCACCCGGACAGCCACTGAAGCTTTCTTT.

This chain links TRBV7-9 with TRBJ2-2, with D unresolved. The germline V and J ends were trimmed by 5 bases and 2 bases, with 21 bases remaining between them. Germline V gives CDR1 SEHNR, CDR2 FQNEAQ (reference sequence). The CDR3 contains 18 residues. The DNA for the CDR3 is TGTGCCAGCAGCCCATTGTATGTAGCCGGAGTCAACACCGGGGAGCTGTTTTTT. Encoded protein: CASSPLYVAGVNTGELFF.

This sequence joins TRBV6-5 and TRBJ1-2, with 10 bases fitting TRBD1. The CDR3 has 13 amino acids. V trimming: 5 bases; J trimming: 4 bases; junction bases outside the gene matches: 1. Germline-derived CDR1 and CDR2 are MNHEY and SVGAGI. The CDR3 sequence: CASSGTGAYGYTF. In DNA form, the CDR3 reads TGTGCCAGCAGTGGGACAGGGGCCTATGGCTACACCTTC.

Concerning this clone itself: Other DNA sequences within the sample encode an identical CDR3. The rearrangement links TRBV5-6 to TRBJ2-2, with TRBD2 matching over 14 bases. The germline CDR1 and CDR2 sequences are SGHDT and YYEEEE. The CDR3 extends over 16 amino acids. J was trimmed by 7 bases and V by 0 bases; bases with no gene match: 2. DNA of the CDR3: TGTGCCAGCAGCTTGGGACTAGCGGGAGGGATCGGGGAGCTGTTTTTT. It specifies CASSLGLAGGIGELFF. Variable domain in full (rest from reference TRBV5-6 and TRBJ2-2): DAGVTQSPTHLIKTRGQQVTLRCSPKSGHDTVSWYQQALGQGPQFIFQYYEEEERQRGNFPDRFSGHQFPNYSSELNVNALLLGDSALYLCASSLGLAGGIGELFFGEGSRLTVL.

The chain has TRBV5-1 and TRBJ1-2; D gene unclear. V lost 4 bases, J lost 8 bases, and 18 bases lay in between. The CDR3 runs to 14 residues. CDR1 is SGHRS and CDR2 is YFSETQ in the germline V gene. The CDR3 here is CASSAQDYEGGYTF. The CDR3 DNA sequence: TGCGCCAGCAGCGCGCAGGACTATGAAGGGGGCTACACCTTC.

The chain carries TRBV30 and TRBJ1-2, with D hard to call. This CDR3 region has 15 residues. Trimming took 1 base from V and 6 from J, leaving 18 bases between them. The germline gives CDR1 GTSNPN, CDR2 SVGIG (reference sequence). The CDR3: CAWSEGLSIDHGYTF. In DNA, the CDR3 is TGTGCCTGGAGTGAAGGTCTCTCGATAGATCATGGCTACACCTTC.

The CDR3 nucleotides read TGTGCCAGCAGGACAGGGGCAGACTATGGCTACACCTTC. This sequence encodes CASRTGADYGYTF. This chain connects TRBV25-1 to TRBJ1-2, with 8 bases lining up with TRBD1. This CDR3 comprises 13 residues. After removal of 6 bases from V and 3 bases from J, the junction contained 3 bases not matched to a gene. CDR1 MGHDK and CDR2 SYGVNS come from the germline V gene.

Concerning this clone itself: The same CDR3 also results from other DNA sequences found in this sample. The V and J genes are TRBV19 and TRBJ1-1; no clear D gene. Between the trimmed V and J ends, which lost 1 base and 7 bases, there was a span of 7 bases. Germline CDR1 is LNHDA and CDR2 is SQIVND (reference sequence). The CDR3 consists of 12 residues. The CDR3 reads CASSIGGLEAFF. DNA of the CDR3: TGTGCCAGTAGTATAGGCGGGCTTGAAGCTTTCTTT.

The chain has TRBV27 and TRBJ2-3, with D possibly TRBD1 on 6 matching bases. The CDR3 covers 13 residues. Trimming cost V 4 bases and J 4 bases, with 9 bases left between them. Germline loops: CDR1 MNHEY, CDR2 SMNVEV (reference sequence). The CDR3 nucleotides read TGTGCCAGCAGTTACTACAGGGCAGATACGCAGTATTTT. Translation gives CASSYYRADTQYF.

This rearrangement joins TRBV7-9 to TRBJ1-2; TRBD1 aligns across 9 bases. CDR1 is SEHNR and CDR2 is FQNEAQ in the germline V gene (reference sequence). The V and J ends lost 5 bases and 8 bases, in that order; junction bases with no gene match: 12. This CDR3 is 15 amino acids long. The CDR3 loop is CASSETQGAHGGYTF. The CDR3, as DNA: TGTGCCAGCAGCGAGACACAGGGGGCCCATGGGGGCTACACCTTC.

The chain is built from TRBV9 and TRBJ1-4, with TRBD1 matching 8 bases. V lost 4 bases to trimming and J lost 6 bases; unmatched junction nucleotides: 8. CDR1 is SGDLS and CDR2 is YYNGEE in the germline V gene. The CDR3 length is 15 residues. The CDR3, as DNA: TGTGCCAGCAGCTCCCAGGGGGCGCCGTATGAAAAACTGTTTTTT. Residues: CASSSQGAPYEKLFF.

This CDR3 is CASSLVQRISYNSPLHF. The CDR3 DNA is TGTGCCAGCAGCTTAGTTCAGAGGATCTCCTATAATTCACCCCTCCACTTT. V gene TRBV7-2 combines with J gene TRBJ1-6; D not certain. Looked up from germline, CDR1 is SGHTA and CDR2 is FQGNSA. The length of the CDR3 is 17 residues. V lost 1 base and J 0 bases, leaving 10 bases between the germline ends.

The chain is built from TRBV5-1 and TRBJ1-2; TRBD1 aligns across 8 bases. The germline V gene has CDR1 SGHRS and CDR2 YFSETQ. The V gene end was trimmed by 1 base and the J gene end by 8 bases; junction bases not matched to a gene: 1. This CDR3 has 12 amino acids. The DNA of the CDR3 is TGCGCCAGCAGCTTGCCAGGGGGCGGCTACACCTTC. This sequence encodes CASSLPGGGYTF.

This chain links TRBV28 with TRBJ1-6; possible D gene TRBD1, 5 bases. This CDR3 region has 15 residues. Germline V gene lookup returns CDR1 MDHEN and CDR2 SYDVKM. Trimming took 5 bases from V and 5 from J, leaving 13 bases between them. CDR3 protein: CASSQGPKNNSPLHF. The CDR3 coding sequence is TGTGCCAGCAGTCAGGGACCAAAAAATAATTCACCCCTCCACTTT.

Turning to this clone: Other DNA sequences in this specimen translate into the identical CDR3. The rearrangement joins TRBV29-1 to TRBJ1-2, with D uncertain. Trimming cost V 4 bases and J 3 bases, with 9 bases left between them. This CDR3 has 12 residues. Per germline, CDR1 SQVTM and CDR2 ANQGSEA. CDR3 DNA sequence: TGCAGCGTTGCGGTCAGCTACTATGGCTACACCTTC. Protein sequence: CSVAVSYYGYTF.

The CDR3 reads CAWSVMGQAVDQPQHF. The CDR3 DNA follows: TGTGCCTGGAGTGTAATGGGCCAGGCAGTCGATCAGCCCCAGCATTTT. The V call is TRBV30, the J call TRBJ1-5; D ambiguous. V was cut by 0 bases and J by 5 bases, with 17 bases left in between. This CDR3 has 16 residues. Germline loops: CDR1 GTSNPN, CDR2 SVGIG (reference sequence). Complete variable domain (other parts from reference TRBV30 and TRBJ1-5): SQTIHQWPATLVQPVGSPLSLECTVEGTSNPNLYWYRQAAGRGLQLLFYSVGIGQISSEVPQNLSASRPQDRQFILSSKKLLLSDSGFYLCAWSVMGQAVDQPQHFGDGTRLSIL.

The chain carries TRBV28 and TRBJ1-1; 7 bases line up with TRBD1. Germline V CDR1 and CDR2: MDHEN, SYDVKM. V lost 3 bases and J lost 8; bases outside the gene matches: 3. This CDR3 comprises 12 residues. The CDR3 DNA reads TGTGCCAGCAGTTTCAGAGGGGGCGAAGCTTTCTTT. Translated: CASSFRGGEAFF.

This clone was counted once. Other DNA sequences in this sample translate to the same CDR3. J is TRBJ2-7 and V is TRBV4-3, with D possibly matching TRBD2 (6 bases). Per germline, CDR1 LGHNA and CDR2 YSLEER. The length of the CDR3 is 14 residues. V was clipped by 4 bases and J by 0 bases, with 10 bases between them. CDR3 sequence reads: CASSLLADSYEQYF. The CDR3 nucleotides read TGCGCCAGCAGCCTCTTAGCGGACTCCTACGAGCAGTACTTC.